These T cell receptor beta chains were read from a single sample in a study of T cell changes during pregnancy in multiple sclerosis. Clones were read by immunoSEQ multiplex PCR, and TCRdb kept only the in-frame ones, dropping some. The sample shows over 25,000 clones, 89% of them seen only once. Source: CD8+ T cells from peripheral blood mononuclear cells, taken after pregnancy. These receptors were taken from a female donor with multiple sclerosis, enrolled in a pregnancy study. Each CDR3 is given with its conserved first and last residue. Each record gives: V gene, D gene, J gene, clone size, CDR3 protein, CDR3 DNA. D genes are given only for firm matches. For some rows the clone size is stated as once, few or many, or as a class when expanded; others skip it.

>TRBV7-9|TRBD1|TRBJ1-2|.
CASSLIGEGATGGYTF
TGTGCCAGCAGCTTAATAGGAGAGGGGGCGACAGGAGGCTACACCTTC
>TRBV5-1|TRBD1|TRBJ2-1|.
CASIPGQGLGEQFF
TGCGCCAGCATACCGGGACAGGGGTTAGGTGAGCAGTTCTTC
>TRBV7-9|.|TRBJ2-2|.
CASFPVVLAGELFF
TGTGCCAGCTTCCCTGTGGTACTAGCCGGGGAGCTGTTTTTT
>TRBV19|TRBD1|TRBJ2-7|.
CASSWGTGDYSYEQYF
TGTGCCAGTAGTTGGGGGACAGGGGATTACTCCTACGAGCAGTACTTC
>TRBV6-5|TRBD2|TRBJ2-1|many
CASSSSGGSPNEQFF
TGTGCCAGCAGTTCCTCTGGCGGGAGCCCGAATGAGCAGTTCTTC
>TRBV4-3|.|TRBJ2-1|.
CASSQDRAGPNNEQFF
TGCGCCAGCAGCCAAGACCGGGCGGGCCCAAACAATGAGCAGTTCTTC
>TRBV10-3|.|TRBJ2-5|.
CAISEGNGEGSETQYF
TGTGCCATCAGTGAGGGGAACGGCGAGGGTTCAGAGACCCAGTACTTC
>TRBV5-4|.|TRBJ1-5|.
CASSLGERQPQHF
TGTGCCAGCAGCTTGGGGGAGCGTCAGCCCCAGCATTTT
>TRBV4-3|.|TRBJ2-6|.
CASSRHSAGANVLTF
TGCGCCAGCAGCCGACACTCAGCTGGGGCCAACGTCCTGACTTTC
>TRBV28|.|TRBJ1-5|.
CASSLLGRVDNQPQHF
TGTGCCAGCAGTTTGTTGGGCAGGGTTGACAATCAGCCCCAGCATTTT